The 8 T cell receptor beta chains below come from one sample, sequenced in a study of shared clonotypes between healthy human individuals. Terminally differentiated effector memory CD45RA+ cells were excluded by CCR7 positive selection of CD45RO-negative cells. Produced via immunoSEQ multiplex PCR; TCRdb's table is partial and in-frame only. The sample lists around 2,000,000 clones, roughly 95% seen once, with roughly 1% in the top ten. The sample taken for sequencing was naive CD8+ T cells sorted from blood. Receptors originate from a man younger than 30 in good health.

In the case of this clone: The sample carries other DNA sequences with the same CDR3. This chain links TRBV7-2 with TRBJ2-7, with D perhaps TRBD1 (5 bases). The V gene's germline CDR1 is SGHTA and CDR2 FQGNSA. V was trimmed by 3 bases and J by 3 bases, leaving 6 bases between them. This CDR3 is 12 amino acids long. CDR3 amino acids: CASSLTDYEQYF. CDR3 bases: TGTGCCAGCAGCTTGACAGACTACGAGCAGTACTTC.

The V gene is TRBV6-5, the J gene TRBJ2-5; maybe TRBD1 (6 bases). The CDR3 consists of 16 residues. CDR1 MNHEY and CDR2 SVGAGI come from the germline V gene. The V and J ends lost 0 bases and 1 base respectively, with 12 bases between them. The CDR3 protein is CASSYSTGQIQETQYF. Written as DNA, the CDR3 is TGTGCCAGCAGTTACTCCACGGGACAAATCCAAGAGACCCAGTACTTC.

This chain uses TRBV7-9 with TRBJ1-2; 9 nucleotides match TRBD1. Germline CDR1 reads SEHNR; CDR2 reads FQNEAQ (reference sequence). The CDR3 has 15 residues. V was clipped by 5 bases and J by 6 bases; unmatched bases: 10. The CDR3 spells CASSTSGQGRDGYTF. CDR3 coding DNA: TGTGCCAGCAGCACATCGGGACAGGGCCGGGATGGCTACACCTTC.

CDR3 bases: TGCGCCAGCAGCCAAGTTTGGCGGGAGGAGTCGGATACGCAGTATTTT. It specifies CASSQVWREESDTQYF. The V call is TRBV4-3, the J call TRBJ2-3; TRBD2 matches 8 bases. Trimming at V came to 1 base and at J to 6 bases, leaving 9 bases not matched to a gene. In germline, CDR1 is LGHNA, CDR2 YSLEER. CDR3 length equals 16 residues.

The chain couples TRBV30 to TRBJ2-2; the D is unclear. The CDR3 covers 15 residues. Trimming removed 0 bases at V and 5 bases at J, with 13 bases between. Germline V CDR1 and CDR2: GTSNPN, SVGIG (reference sequence). CDR3 sequence: CAWSVLGVSTGELFF. The CDR3 DNA sequence: TGTGCCTGGAGTGTACTCGGAGTTTCGACCGGGGAGCTGTTTTTT.

The chain couples TRBV5-6 to TRBJ1-1, with D perhaps matching TRBD1 (5 bases). Trimming took off 3 bases at V and 8 bases at J, with 14 bases between the two ends. Germline V lookup: CDR1 SGHDT, CDR2 YYEEEE. This CDR3 is 13 amino acids long. This chain's CDR3 is CASSYGQFPEAFF. The CDR3 DNA reads as TGTGCCAGCAGCTACGGACAATTCCCCGAAGCTTTCTTT.

The J gene is TRBJ2-7, the V gene TRBV6-5; D remains ambiguous. The V end lost 2 bases, the J end lost 2 bases, and 10 bases lay between the germline ends. This CDR3 comprises 14 residues. Germline lookup yields CDR1 MNHEY and CDR2 SVGAGI. The CDR3, as DNA: TGTGCCAGCAGTTACGGAAACCTACCCTACGAGCAGTACTTC. This sequence encodes CASSYGNLPYEQYF.

The V call is TRBV27, the J call TRBJ2-3; maybe TRBD1 (6 bases). Deletions cut 6 bases from V and 4 bases from J, with 11 bases between. This CDR3 comprises 13 residues. The V gene's germline CDR1 is MNHEY and CDR2 SMNVEV (reference sequence). The CDR3 here is CASSLGAADTQYF. The CDR3 nucleotides are TGTGCCAGCAGCCTGGGGGCGGCAGATACGCAGTATTTT.